This T cell receptor beta chain was profiled in a study of cytomegalovirus exposure and HLA in healthy donors. Study information: T cells numbering around 170 million yielded some 100 million unique TCR beta sequences in an earlier analysis. Study-level findings and limits: Of the V segments, some could not be distinguished, including TRBV6-2 and TRBV6-3, and were excluded. Some public TCRs appeared in many individuals, while most sequences were rare. The listing of 150 to 200 TCR beta chains classed them as cytomegalovirus-associated.

Use of 60 Vbeta and 13 Jbeta primers characterized the PCR. Sequenced by immunoSEQ multiplex PCR; TCRdb stores in-frame clones only, minus some. Its table records about 79,000 clones. V was trimmed by 4 bases and J by 6 bases, leaving 8 bases between them. The CDR3 loop spans 12 amino acids. The germline gives CDR1 SGHNT, CDR2 YYREEE (reference sequence). Of note for this clone: Its antigen is not identified.

The chain recombines TRBV5-4 with TRBJ2-1; D not certain. This clonotype was obtained from a man aged 25 to 40 in good health and CMV-seronegative. The material sequenced was PBMCs. This CDR3 is CASSLWANEQFF. CDR3 bases: TGTGCCAGCAGCCTCTGGGCCAATGAGCAGTTCTTC.